Listed here are 2 T cell receptor beta chains from one sample, sequenced in a study of shared clonotypes between healthy human individuals. The assay was immunoSEQ multiplex PCR, and TCRdb's table has in-frame clones only and misses some. This sample yields some 700,000 clones, of which 90% are seen a single time; 34% belongs to the top ten. Source material: memory CD8+ T cells from PBMCs. Stated subset: CD45RO+ cells pooled with CCR7-negative TemRA cells. The receptors shown here come from a man aged 18 to 29 in good health. Some clones in this sample may be carry-over from other donors' samples.

The V gene is TRBV7-9, the J gene TRBJ2-7, with D possibly being TRBD1 or TRBD2 (5 bases each). V dropped 5 bases and J dropped 5 bases, with 13 bases sitting between them. This CDR3 is built from 13 residues. Germline CDR1 SEHNR, CDR2 FQNEAQ (reference sequence). CDR3 coding DNA: TGTGCCAGCAGCCCGGGACGGGTCAACGAGCAGTACTTC. It specifies CASSPGRVNEQYF.

The chain recombines TRBV5-8 with TRBJ2-7; 11 positions match TRBD2. The germline gives CDR1 SGHTS, CDR2 YDEGEE. J gave up 4 bases and V 4 bases, and 7 bases lay outside the gene matches. This CDR3 region has 15 residues. Written as DNA, the CDR3 is TGTGCCAGCAGCCGGGGACTAGCGGCACAATACGAGCAGTACTTC. Amino acid sequence: CASSRGLAAQYEQYF. The variable domain in full, completed from reference TRBV5-8 and TRBJ2-7, reads EAGVTQSPTHLIKTRGQQATLRCSPISGHTSVYWYQQALGLGLQFLLWYDEGEERNRGNFPPRFSGRQFPNYSSELNVNALELEDSALYLCASSRGLAAQYEQYFGPGTRLTVT.